These 5 T cell receptor beta chains originate from one sample sequenced in a study of blood T cell repertoires in COVID-19. Sequencing used immunoSEQ multiplex PCR; TCRdb keeps in-frame clones, though not all of them. Found here are fewer than 350,000 clones, almost 90% of them singletons; the top ten hold around 1.7%. The sequencing input was PBMCs or T cells enriched from blood (not recorded which). All receptors come from a woman in her late teens or twenties with acute COVID-19.

The rearrangement uses TRBV19 and TRBJ1-3; 7 nucleotides line up with TRBD1. CDR3 size: 15 residues. J gave up 0 bases and V 5 bases, and 4 bases lay outside the gene matches. Germline lookup yields CDR1 LNHDA and CDR2 SQIVND (reference sequence). CDR3 protein: CASSLTGRSGNTIYF. In DNA form, the CDR3 reads TGTGCCAGTAGTTTGACAGGGCGCTCTGGAAACACCATATATTTT.

The rearrangement links TRBV5-8 to TRBJ1-2; 7 bases align to TRBD1. Trimming took 0 bases from V and 3 from J; bases not matched to a gene: 2. The V gene's germline CDR1 is SGHTS and CDR2 YDEGEE. The CDR3 spans 14 residues. For the CDR3, the DNA is TGTGCCAGCAGCTTGGGAACAGGGGACTATGGCTACACCTTC. The encoded protein is CASSLGTGDYGYTF. The whole variable domain, filled in from reference TRBV5-8 and TRBJ1-2, reads EAGVTQSPTHLIKTRGQQATLRCSPISGHTSVYWYQQALGLGLQFLLWYDEGEERNRGNFPPRFSGRQFPNYSSELNVNALELEDSALYLCASSLGTGDYGYTFGSGTRLTVV.

The count of this clone is one. The rearrangement joins TRBV27 to TRBJ1-5; 12 bases line up with TRBD1. The V gene end was trimmed by 5 bases and the J gene end by 6 bases; junction bases not matched to a gene: 11. CDR3 size: 17 residues. Germline values: CDR1 MNHEY, CDR2 SMNVEV (reference sequence). CDR3 loop: CASSTARDRGRGQPQHF. CDR3 DNA: TGTGCCAGCAGTACCGCCCGGGACAGGGGGCGCGGTCAGCCCCAGCATTTT.

V and J are TRBV5-4 and TRBJ2-1, with D perhaps matching TRBD2 (5 bases). The CDR3 contains 15 residues. Germline loops: CDR1 SGHNT, CDR2 YYREEE (reference sequence). V was pared by 4 bases and J by 9 bases, with 20 bases between. CDR3 sequence (DNA): TGTGCCAGCAGCCTTGGGAGTGGTGTTCGGGGTGAGCAGTTCTTC. It specifies CASSLGSGVRGEQFF.

The gene calls are TRBV7-9 and TRBJ1-1; D is unclear. The CDR3 loop spans 15 amino acids. Trimming shortened V by 4 bases and J by 1 base, and 13 bases separated the two germline ends. Germline values: CDR1 SEHNR, CDR2 FQNEAQ (reference sequence). Written as DNA, the CDR3 is TGTGCCAGCAGCTCCGTAGCTTTAGGGAACACTGAAGCTTTCTTT. Amino acid sequence: CASSSVALGNTEAFF.